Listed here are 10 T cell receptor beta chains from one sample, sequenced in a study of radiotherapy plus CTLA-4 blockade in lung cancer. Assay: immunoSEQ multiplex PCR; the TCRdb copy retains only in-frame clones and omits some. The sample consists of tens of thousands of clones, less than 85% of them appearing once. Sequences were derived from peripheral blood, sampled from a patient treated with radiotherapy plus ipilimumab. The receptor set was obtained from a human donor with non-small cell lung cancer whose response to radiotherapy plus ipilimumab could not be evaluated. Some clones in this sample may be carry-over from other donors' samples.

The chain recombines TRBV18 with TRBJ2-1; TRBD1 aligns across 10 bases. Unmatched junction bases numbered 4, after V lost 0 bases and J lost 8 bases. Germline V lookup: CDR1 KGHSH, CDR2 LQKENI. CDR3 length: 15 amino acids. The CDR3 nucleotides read TGTGCCAGCTCACCACCAGGGACAGGGGAGGATGAGCAGTTCTTC. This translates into CASSPPGTGEDEQFF.

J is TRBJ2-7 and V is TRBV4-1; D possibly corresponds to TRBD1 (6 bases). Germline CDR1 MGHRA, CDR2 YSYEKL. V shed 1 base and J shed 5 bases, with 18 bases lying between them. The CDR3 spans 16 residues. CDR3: CASSQGSLNRADEQYF. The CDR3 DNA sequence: TGCGCCAGCAGCCAAGGAAGCCTAAACAGGGCTGACGAGCAGTACTTC.

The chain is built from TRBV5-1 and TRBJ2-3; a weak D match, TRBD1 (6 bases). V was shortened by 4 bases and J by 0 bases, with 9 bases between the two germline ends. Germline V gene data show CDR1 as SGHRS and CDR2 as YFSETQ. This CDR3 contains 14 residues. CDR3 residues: CASSTGQSTDTQYF. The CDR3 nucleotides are TGCGCCAGCAGCACCGGACAGAGCACAGATACGCAGTATTTT. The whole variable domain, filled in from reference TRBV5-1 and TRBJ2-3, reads KAGVTQTPRYLIKTRGQQVTLSCSPISGHRSVSWYQQTPGQGLQFLFEYFSETQRNKGNFPGRFSGRQFSNSRSEMNVSTLELGDSALYLCASSTGQSTDTQYFGPGTRLTVL.

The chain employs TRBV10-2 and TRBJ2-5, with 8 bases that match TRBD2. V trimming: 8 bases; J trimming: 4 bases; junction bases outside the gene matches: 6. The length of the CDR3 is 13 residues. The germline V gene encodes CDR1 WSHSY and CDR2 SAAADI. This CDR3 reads CASLNGGGETQYF. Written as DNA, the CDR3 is TGCGCCAGCCTTAACGGGGGGGGAGAGACCCAGTACTTC.

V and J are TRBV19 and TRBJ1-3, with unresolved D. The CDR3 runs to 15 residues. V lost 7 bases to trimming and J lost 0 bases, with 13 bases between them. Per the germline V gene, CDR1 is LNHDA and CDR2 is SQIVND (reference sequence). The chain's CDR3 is CASTPVADSGNTIYF. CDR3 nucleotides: TGTGCCAGTACCCCTGTGGCAGACTCTGGAAACACCATATATTTT.

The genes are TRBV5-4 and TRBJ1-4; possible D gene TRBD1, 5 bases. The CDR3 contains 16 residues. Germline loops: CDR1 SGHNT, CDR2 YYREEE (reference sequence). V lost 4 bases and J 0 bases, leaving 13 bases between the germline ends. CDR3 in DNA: TGTGCCAGCAGCGGGGGGGGTAGAGCAACTAATGAAAAACTGTTTTTT. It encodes CASSGGGRATNEKLFF.

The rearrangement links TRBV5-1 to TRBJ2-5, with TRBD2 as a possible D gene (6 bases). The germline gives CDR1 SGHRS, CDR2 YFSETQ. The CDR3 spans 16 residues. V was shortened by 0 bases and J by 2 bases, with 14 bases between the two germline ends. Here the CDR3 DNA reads TGCGCCAGCAGCTTGGATCCCGGGACTCTACAAGAGACCCAGTACTTC. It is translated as CASSLDPGTLQETQYF.

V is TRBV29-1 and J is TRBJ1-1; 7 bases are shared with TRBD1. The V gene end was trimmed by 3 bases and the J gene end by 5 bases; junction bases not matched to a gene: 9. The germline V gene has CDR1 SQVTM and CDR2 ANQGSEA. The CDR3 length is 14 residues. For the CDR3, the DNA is TGCAGCGTTGACGACAGGGTCCAGGGGACTGAAGCTTTCTTT. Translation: CSVDDRVQGTEAFF.

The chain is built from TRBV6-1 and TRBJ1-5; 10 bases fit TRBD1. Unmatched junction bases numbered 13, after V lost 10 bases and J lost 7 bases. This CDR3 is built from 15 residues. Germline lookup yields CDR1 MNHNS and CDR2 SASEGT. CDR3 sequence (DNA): TGTGCCACCAAAGAGACAGGGGGCTTGGGGCAGCCCCAGCATTTT. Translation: CATKETGGLGQPQHF.

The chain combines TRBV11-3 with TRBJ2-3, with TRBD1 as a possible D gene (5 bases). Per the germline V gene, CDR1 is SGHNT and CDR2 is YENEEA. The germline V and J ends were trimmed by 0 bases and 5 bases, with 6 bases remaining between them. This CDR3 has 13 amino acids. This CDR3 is CASSLDQGDTQYF. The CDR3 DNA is TGTGCCAGCAGCTTAGATCAGGGAGATACGCAGTATTTT.